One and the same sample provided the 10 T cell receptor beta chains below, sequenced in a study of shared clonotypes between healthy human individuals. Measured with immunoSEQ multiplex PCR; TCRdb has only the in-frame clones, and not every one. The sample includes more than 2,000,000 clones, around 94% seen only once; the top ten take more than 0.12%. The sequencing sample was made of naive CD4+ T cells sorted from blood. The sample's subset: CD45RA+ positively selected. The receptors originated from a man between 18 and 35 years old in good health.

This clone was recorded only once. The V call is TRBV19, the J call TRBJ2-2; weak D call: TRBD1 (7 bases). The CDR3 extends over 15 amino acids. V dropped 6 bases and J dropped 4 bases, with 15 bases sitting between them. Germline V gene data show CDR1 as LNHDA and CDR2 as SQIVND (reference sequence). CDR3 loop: CASRREQGFTGELFF. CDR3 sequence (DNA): TGTGCCAGTAGGCGGGAACAGGGGTTCACCGGGGAGCTGTTTTTT.

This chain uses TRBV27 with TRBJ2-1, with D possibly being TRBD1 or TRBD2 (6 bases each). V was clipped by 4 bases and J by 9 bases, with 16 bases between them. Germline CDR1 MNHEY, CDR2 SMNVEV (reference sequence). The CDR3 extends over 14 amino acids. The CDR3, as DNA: TGTGCCAGCAGTTCTCTTGTGGGGGGCGGTGAGCAGTTCTTC. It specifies CASSSLVGGGEQFF.

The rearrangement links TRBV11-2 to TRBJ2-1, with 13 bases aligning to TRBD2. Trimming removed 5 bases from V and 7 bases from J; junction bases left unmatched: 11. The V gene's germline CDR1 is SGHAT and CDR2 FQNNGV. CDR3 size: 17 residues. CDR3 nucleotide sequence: TGTGCCAGCAGCGCTGCCCTTACTAGCGGGGGGGTAAATGAGCAGTTCTTC. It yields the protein CASSAALTSGGVNEQFF. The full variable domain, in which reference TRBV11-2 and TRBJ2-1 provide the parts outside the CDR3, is EAGVAQSPRYKIIEKRQSVAFWCNPISGHATLYWYQQILGQGPKLLIQFQNNGVVDDSQLPKDRFSAERLKGVDSTLKIQPAKLEDSAVYLCASSAALTSGGVNEQFFGPGTRLTVL.

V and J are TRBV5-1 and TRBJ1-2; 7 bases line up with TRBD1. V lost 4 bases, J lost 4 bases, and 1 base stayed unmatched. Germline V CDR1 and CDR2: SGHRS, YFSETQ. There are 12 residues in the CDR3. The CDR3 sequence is CASSQGVYGYTF. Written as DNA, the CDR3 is TGCGCCAGCAGCCAGGGGGTCTATGGCTACACCTTC.

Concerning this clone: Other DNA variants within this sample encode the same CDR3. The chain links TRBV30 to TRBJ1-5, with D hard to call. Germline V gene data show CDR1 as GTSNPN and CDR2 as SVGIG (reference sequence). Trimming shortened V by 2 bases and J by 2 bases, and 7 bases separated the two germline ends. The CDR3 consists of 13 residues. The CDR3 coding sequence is TGTGCCTGGAGTAGTAAGGGCAATCAGCCCCAGCATTTT. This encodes CAWSSKGNQPQHF.

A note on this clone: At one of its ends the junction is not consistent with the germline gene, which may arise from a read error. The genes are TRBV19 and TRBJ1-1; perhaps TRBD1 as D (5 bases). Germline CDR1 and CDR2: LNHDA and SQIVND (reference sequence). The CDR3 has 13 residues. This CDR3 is CASSLDSHTEAFF. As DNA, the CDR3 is TGTGCCAGTAGTCTAGACAGCCACACTGAAGCTTTCTTT.

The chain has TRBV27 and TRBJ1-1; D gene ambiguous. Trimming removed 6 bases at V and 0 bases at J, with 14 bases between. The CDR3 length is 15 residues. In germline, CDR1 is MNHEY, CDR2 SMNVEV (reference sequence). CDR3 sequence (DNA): TGTGCCAGCAGCCTACGGTCCTCCATGAACACTGAAGCTTTCTTT. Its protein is CASSLRSSMNTEAFF.

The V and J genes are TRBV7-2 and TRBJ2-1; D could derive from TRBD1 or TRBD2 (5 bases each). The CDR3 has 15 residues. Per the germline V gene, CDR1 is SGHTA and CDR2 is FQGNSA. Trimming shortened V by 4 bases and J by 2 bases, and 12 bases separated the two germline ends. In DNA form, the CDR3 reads TGTGCCAGCAGCTACACCGGGACCACCTACAATGAGCAGTTCTTC. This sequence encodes CASSYTGTTYNEQFF.

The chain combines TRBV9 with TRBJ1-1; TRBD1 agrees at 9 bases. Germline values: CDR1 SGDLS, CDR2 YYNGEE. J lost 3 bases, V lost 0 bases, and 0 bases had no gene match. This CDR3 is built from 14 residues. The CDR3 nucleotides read TGTGCCAGCAGCGTAGGGGACAGGGACACTGAAGCTTTCTTT. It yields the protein CASSVGDRDTEAFF.

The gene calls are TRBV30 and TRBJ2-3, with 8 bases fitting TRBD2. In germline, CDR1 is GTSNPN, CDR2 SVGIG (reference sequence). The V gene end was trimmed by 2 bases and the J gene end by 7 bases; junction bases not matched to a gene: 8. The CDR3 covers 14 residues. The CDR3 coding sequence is TGTGCCTGGAGTTTAAACGGGGGGGGTAATACGCAGTATTTT. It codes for CAWSLNGGGNTQYF.